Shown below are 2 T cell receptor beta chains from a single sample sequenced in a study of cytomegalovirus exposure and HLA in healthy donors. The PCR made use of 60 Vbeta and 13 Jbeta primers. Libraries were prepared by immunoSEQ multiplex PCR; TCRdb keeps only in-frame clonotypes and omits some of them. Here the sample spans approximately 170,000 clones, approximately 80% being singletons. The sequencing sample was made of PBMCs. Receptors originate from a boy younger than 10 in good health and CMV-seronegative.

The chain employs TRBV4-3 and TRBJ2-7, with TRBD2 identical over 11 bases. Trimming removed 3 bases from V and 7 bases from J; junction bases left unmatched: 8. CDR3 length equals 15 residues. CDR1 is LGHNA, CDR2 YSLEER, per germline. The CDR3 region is CASSQALAGAGEQYF. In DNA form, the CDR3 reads TGCGCCAGCAGCCAGGCACTAGCGGGAGCGGGAGAGCAGTACTTC.

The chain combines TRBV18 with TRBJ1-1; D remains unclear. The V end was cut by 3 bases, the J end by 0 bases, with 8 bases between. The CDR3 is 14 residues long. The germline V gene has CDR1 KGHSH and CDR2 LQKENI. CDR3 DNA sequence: TGTGCCAGCTCACCGGAGAGGATGAACACTGAAGCTTTCTTT. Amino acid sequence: CASSPERMNTEAFF.